A single sample is the source of the 11 T cell receptor beta chains below, sequenced in a study of T cells after posttransplantation cyclophosphamide. TCRdb keeps only in-frame clones here, not all; method: immunoSEQ multiplex PCR. The repertoire holds 1,500 or so clones, with over 95% as singletons. The sequenced sample was naive CD8+ T cells sorted from PBMCs. The receptors were gathered from a woman in her sixties in good health, CMV-negative, and a related stem cell transplant donor.

DNA for the CDR3: TGTGCCAGCAGCTCCCCGGGGGGCAGGGCTAACTATGGCTACACCTTC. Its translation is CASSSPGGRANYGYTF. The chain is built from TRBV7-9 and TRBJ1-2, with D possibly matching TRBD1 (6 bases). Germline values: CDR1 SEHNR, CDR2 FQNEAQ (reference sequence). Trimming took off 4 bases at V and 0 bases at J, with 15 bases between the two ends. The length of the CDR3 is 16 residues.

The chain joins TRBV2 to TRBJ2-1; 10 bases are a match to TRBD2. After removal of 7 bases from V and 4 bases from J, the junction contained 4 bases not matched to a gene. Germline CDR1 and CDR2: SNHLY and FYNNEI. The CDR3 runs to 14 residues. CDR3 nucleotides: TGTGCCAGCATAGGGACTAGCGCATACAATGAGCAGTTCTTC. Protein product: CASIGTSAYNEQFF.

The chain has TRBV13 and TRBJ2-1, with 10 bases matching TRBD2. J gave up 2 bases and V 7 bases, and 8 bases lay outside the gene matches. The CDR3 consists of 16 residues. Germline V gene data show CDR1 as PRHDT and CDR2 as FYEKMQ (reference sequence). CDR3 DNA sequence: TGTGCCAGCATCCCCCGGACTAGCGGTACCTACAATGAGCAGTTCTTC. Amino acid sequence: CASIPRTSGTYNEQFF.

The genes are TRBV27 and TRBJ2-5; 9 nucleotides match TRBD2. The CDR3 loop spans 15 amino acids. Germline V CDR1 and CDR2: MNHEY, SMNVEV (reference sequence). J gave up 4 bases and V 4 bases, and 7 bases lay outside the gene matches. The CDR3 region is CASSSLRGGPETQYF. The CDR3 bases are TGTGCCAGCAGTTCATTGCGGGGGGGCCCAGAGACCCAGTACTTC.

This sequence joins TRBV7-2 and TRBJ2-5; 8 positions match TRBD1. Losses at the gene ends were 1 base for V and 9 bases for J; bases not matched to a gene: 19. CDR3 length: 18 amino acids. The germline CDR1 and CDR2 sequences are SGHTA and FQGNSA. For the CDR3, the DNA is TGTGCCAGCAGCTTAGGGCCCCCTTTGACAGGGGCCGGGGGAGCCCAGTACTTC. This sequence encodes CASSLGPPLTGAGGAQYF.

This chain links TRBV27 with TRBJ1-2; D ambiguous. Germline V gene sequence: CDR1 MNHEY, CDR2 SMNVEV (reference sequence). This CDR3 is 13 amino acids long. The V and J ends lost 8 bases and 2 bases respectively, with 12 bases between them. The CDR3 DNA follows: TGTGCCAGCGAACTTACCTTAAACTATGGCTACACCTTC. This encodes CASELTLNYGYTF.

The V gene is TRBV27, the J gene TRBJ1-1; TRBD1 aligns across 8 bases. The CDR3 extends over 15 amino acids. The V gene end was trimmed by 5 bases and the J gene end by 3 bases; junction bases not matched to a gene: 8. Germline values: CDR1 MNHEY, CDR2 SMNVEV (reference sequence). The chain's CDR3 is CASSLGQGGYTEAFF. DNA for the CDR3: TGTGCCAGCAGTCTCGGACAGGGAGGATACACTGAAGCTTTCTTT.

CDR3 DNA: TGTGCCAGCAGCGTCCGTCCCGCCGCGGGTCTTCGAGATGAGCAGTTCTTC. This translates into CASSVRPAAGLRDEQFF. The rearrangement links TRBV9 to TRBJ2-1; possible D gene TRBD2, 5 bases. The CDR3 has 17 amino acids. Germline values: CDR1 SGDLS, CDR2 YYNGEE. Trimming removed 2 bases from V and 8 bases from J, with 23 bases in between.

The chain is built from TRBV2 and TRBJ2-1; TRBD2 aligns across 12 bases. There are 17 residues in the CDR3. Unmatched junction bases numbered 9, after V lost 3 bases and J lost 6 bases. The germline V gene has CDR1 SNHLY and CDR2 FYNNEI. This CDR3 reads CASSDHITSGRPNEQFF. The CDR3 DNA reads TGTGCCAGCAGTGACCACATCACTAGCGGGAGGCCCAATGAGCAGTTCTTC.

The CDR3 loop reads CAWTGSGANVLTF. Written as DNA, the CDR3 is TGTGCCTGGACAGGCTCTGGGGCCAACGTCCTGACTTTC. V and J are TRBV30 and TRBJ2-6, with no clear D. The ends were cut back, 4 bases at V and 0 bases at J, with 4 bases in the middle. This CDR3 has 13 residues. Germline CDR1 GTSNPN, CDR2 SVGIG (reference sequence).

The rearrangement uses TRBV7-6 and TRBJ2-1; TRBD2 matches at 9 bases. Looked up from germline, CDR1 is SGHVS and CDR2 is FNYEAQ. Unmatched junction bases numbered 9, after V lost 5 bases and J lost 4 bases. The CDR3 extends over 16 amino acids. CDR3 DNA: TGTGCCAGCAGCCAAAGCGGGGGGCGGGCGTACAATGAGCAGTTCTTC. Protein sequence: CASSQSGGRAYNEQFF. Supplemented by reference TRBV7-6 and TRBJ2-1, the full variable domain reads GAGVSQSPRYKVTKRGQDVALRCDPISGHVSLYWYRQALGQGPEFLTYFNYEAQQDKSGLPNDRFSAERPEGSISTLTIQRTEQRDSAMYRCASSQSGGRAYNEQFFGPGTRLTVL.